This T cell receptor beta chain was sequenced for a study of Graves' ophthalmopathy and Graves' hyperthyroidism. Study information: Peripheral blood was collected at initial diagnosis, before any treatment.

About this clonotype: Antigen unknown.

Researchers turned away patients with other autoimmune diseases, uncontrolled infections, pregnancy or lactation. General study results and limits: Appearing in blood as well were most expanded thyroid clonotypes above 0.001 frequency.

RNA transcripts were the template, and TCR beta CDR3 regions were amplified from them. First-round RT-PCR relied on HTBI primers, and a second-round multiplex PCR came next. From the multiplex PCR reads, TCRdb called clonotypes with MiXCR, one entry per CDR3 protein. The sample shows over 650,000 distinct CDR3 sequences, about 41% of them seen only once. Trimming took 4 bases from V and 9 from J, leaving 19 bases between them. This CDR3 is built from 15 residues. Germline V gene lookup returns CDR1 MNHNS and CDR2 SASEGT. This chain joins TRBV6-1 and TRBJ1-5; D is possibly TRBD1 (5 bases). Sequenced: peripheral blood. The TCR comes from an adult man with Graves' ophthalmopathy. The CDR3: CASSGAGTGDRPQHF. The CDR3 region has the DNA TGTGCCAGCAGTGGAGCGGGGACCGGGGATCGGCCCCAGCATTTT.